These 26 T cell receptor beta chains share one sample of origin, sequenced in a study of PD-L1 blockade in urothelial cancer. Some clones are missing from TCRdb's copy, which holds only in-frame ones; the method was immunoSEQ multiplex PCR. The sample lists 40,000 or so clones, approximately 90% occurring once. As to time point: pretreatment peripheral blood. Sample: PBMCs, taken around atezolizumab (anti-PD-L1) treatment. Receptors originate from a woman aged 60-75 years with urothelial cancer.

The genes are TRBV5-1 and TRBJ1-2; 7 nucleotides align to TRBD1. Germline trimming cut 3 bases from V and 7 bases from J; bases unmatched to any gene: 12. This CDR3 has 15 residues. Per the germline V gene, CDR1 is SGHRS and CDR2 is YFSETQ. The CDR3 DNA follows: TGCGCCAGCAGCTCATCCGGGACAGCCCCGGGTGGCTACACCTTC. Protein: CASSSSGTAPGGYTF.

This chain uses TRBV4-2 with TRBJ1-4; D is possibly TRBD1 (6 bases). Germline V lookup: CDR1 LGHNA, CDR2 YNFKEQ. Trimming took 1 base from V and 3 from J, leaving 9 bases between them. This CDR3 region has 15 residues. Here the CDR3 reads CASSQVAGANEKLFF. The CDR3 coding sequence is TGTGCCAGCAGCCAAGTCGCAGGGGCTAATGAAAAACTGTTTTTT.

The V call is TRBV27, the J call TRBJ2-2; 13 bases are shared with TRBD2. V gave up 2 bases and J gave up 4 bases; unmatched junction bases: 1. Germline V gene data show CDR1 as MNHEY and CDR2 as SMNVEV (reference sequence). This CDR3 comprises 16 residues. CDR3 sequence reads: CASSLGLAGVTGELFF. In DNA, the CDR3 is TGTGCCAGCAGTTTAGGACTAGCGGGAGTCACCGGGGAGCTGTTTTTT.

The chain couples TRBV5-1 to TRBJ1-1; 8 bases map to TRBD1. The V segment lost 0 bases and the J segment 1 base; nucleotides outside the gene matches: 2. The V gene's germline CDR1 is SGHRS and CDR2 YFSETQ. This CDR3 is built from 15 residues. CDR3 sequence (DNA): TGCGCCAGCAGCTTGGGCAGGGGGCGGAACACTGAAGCTTTCTTT. It translates to CASSLGRGRNTEAFF.

The J gene is TRBJ2-7, the V gene TRBV5-1; 10 bases are shared with TRBD2. V shed 0 bases, J shed 7 bases, and the junction held 13 bases outside the gene matches. This CDR3 has 17 amino acids. The germline CDR1 and CDR2 sequences are SGHRS and YFSETQ. In DNA, the CDR3 is TGCGCCAGCAGCTTGGCACCTCCTAGCGGGGGACTTACGGAGCAGTACTTC. Protein: CASSLAPPSGGLTEQYF.

The J gene is TRBJ1-1, the V gene TRBV6-5; possible D gene TRBD1, 5 bases. This CDR3 has 15 residues. Germline CDR1 is MNHEY and CDR2 is SVGAGI. Trimming removed 6 bases from V and 4 bases from J, with 18 bases in between. The CDR3 sequence: CASRSQGSGSTEAFF. Here the CDR3 DNA reads TGTGCCAGCAGATCGCAGGGCAGCGGGAGCACTGAAGCTTTCTTT.

The chain is built from TRBV10-3 and TRBJ2-2; TRBD2 aligns across 7 bases. V shed 2 bases, J shed 6 bases, and the junction held 6 bases outside the gene matches. This CDR3 has 15 amino acids. Germline V gene data show CDR1 as ENHRY and CDR2 as SYGVKD. CDR3 nucleotide sequence: TGTGCCATCAGTGAGCTGGCAAGCGGGGCCGGGGAGCTGTTTTTT. Encoded protein: CAISELASGAGELFF.

The J gene is TRBJ2-2, the V gene TRBV19; a weak D match, TRBD2 (7 bases). The CDR3 contains 15 residues. In germline, CDR1 is LNHDA, CDR2 SQIVND (reference sequence). Trimming pared 2 bases from V and 7 bases from J, leaving 14 bases between. DNA for the CDR3: TGTGCCAGTAGTATAAACAGGGTAGCGGGCGGGGAGCTGTTTTTT. Translating it yields CASSINRVAGGELFF. Full variable domain (outside the CDR3, taken from reference TRBV19 and TRBJ2-2): DGGITQSPKYLFRKEGQNVTLSCEQNLNHDAMYWYRQDPGQGLRLIYYSQIVNDFQKGDIAEGYSVSREKKESFPLTVTSAQKNPTAFYLCASSINRVAGGELFFGEGSRLTVL.

The chain is built from TRBV14 and TRBJ2-3, with D unresolved. V was pared by 0 bases and J by 4 bases, with 11 bases between. Germline lookup yields CDR1 SGHDN and CDR2 FVKESK. The CDR3 length is 15 residues. CDR3 DNA sequence: TGTGCCAGCAGCCAAGAGCCGGGTTGGGCAGATACGCAGTATTTT. It is translated as CASSQEPGWADTQYF.

The chain links TRBV2 to TRBJ2-2, with D hard to call. V was clipped by 6 bases and J by 3 bases, with 11 bases between them. The CDR3 spans 14 residues. Germline V gene lookup returns CDR1 SNHLY and CDR2 FYNNEI. The CDR3 reads CASRITDYTGELFF. CDR3 nucleotides: TGTGCCAGCAGAATCACAGATTACACCGGGGAGCTGTTTTTT.

The chain is built from TRBV27 and TRBJ1-2, with D possibly TRBD1 on 6 matching bases. This CDR3 comprises 14 residues. Germline CDR1 is MNHEY and CDR2 is SMNVEV (reference sequence). V lost 4 bases to trimming and J lost 1 base, with 10 bases between them. CDR3: CASSSGAINYGYTF. For the CDR3, the DNA is TGTGCCAGCAGTTCAGGGGCCATTAACTATGGCTACACCTTC.

This chain links TRBV27 with TRBJ2-2; the match to TRBD1 covers 8 bases. Germline values: CDR1 MNHEY, CDR2 SMNVEV (reference sequence). The V gene end was trimmed by 6 bases and the J gene end by 4 bases; junction bases not matched to a gene: 4. The CDR3 is made up of 14 amino acids. CDR3 sequence (DNA): TGTGCCAGCAGACAGGGACAGGTCACCGGGGAGCTGTTTTTT. The encoded protein is CASRQGQVTGELFF.

This clone was counted a single time. The J gene is TRBJ2-3, the V gene TRBV2, with TRBD1 matching over 10 bases. With V trimmed by 6 bases and J by 6 bases, 9 bases remained unmatched. This CDR3 has 15 amino acids. CDR1 is SNHLY and CDR2 is FYNNEI in the germline V gene. The CDR3, as DNA: TGTGCCAGCAGACAGGACAGGGGGAGTGGGGATACGCAGTATTTT. The encoded protein is CASRQDRGSGDTQYF.

DNA for the CDR3: TGTGCCAGCAGCCGGACAGGGGACTATGGCTACACCTTC. Amino acid sequence: CASSRTGDYGYTF. The chain is built from TRBV6-5 and TRBJ1-2; 9 bases are shared with TRBD1. The CDR3 is 13 residues long. CDR1 MNHEY and CDR2 SVGAGI come from the germline V gene. V dropped 6 bases and J dropped 3; count of bases not matched to a gene: 2.

The gene calls are TRBV6-5 and TRBJ1-4; D is possibly TRBD1 (6 bases). Trimming cost V 4 bases and J 0 bases, with 12 bases left between them. The CDR3 has 16 residues. In germline, CDR1 is MNHEY, CDR2 SVGAGI. CDR3 coding DNA: TGTGCCAGCAGTTCAAGGACAGTCGCAACTAATGAAAAACTGTTTTTT. Its protein product is CASSSRTVATNEKLFF.

The gene calls are TRBV12-5 and TRBJ1-2; D unresolved. V lost 6 bases and J 6 bases, leaving 14 bases between the germline ends. Germline V gives CDR1 LGHNT, CDR2 FRNRAP. The CDR3 totals 13 residues. This CDR3 reads CASGTDSPNGYTF. The CDR3 DNA reads as TGTGCTAGTGGCACGGACTCCCCTAATGGCTACACCTTC.

V usage is TRBV5-5 and J usage is TRBJ2-1; possibly TRBD2 for D (6 bases). Trimming left V 1 base short and J 8 bases short, with 22 bases between. This CDR3 has 17 residues. Germline values: CDR1 SGHKS, CDR2 YYEKEE (reference sequence). The CDR3 sequence is CASSLRSTPLAYDEQFF. CDR3 DNA: TGTGCCAGCAGCTTGCGCTCCACCCCACTAGCTTACGATGAGCAGTTCTTC.

The rearrangement joins TRBV5-1 to TRBJ2-3, with D possibly matching TRBD2 (6 bases). V gave up 0 bases and J gave up 2 bases, with 10 bases separating them. The CDR3 runs to 15 residues. Per germline, CDR1 SGHRS and CDR2 YFSETQ. The CDR3 region has the DNA TGCGCCAGCAGCTTGGCCGGGGGACCCACAGATACGCAGTATTTT. Residues: CASSLAGGPTDTQYF. Full variable domain (outside the CDR3, taken from reference TRBV5-1 and TRBJ2-3): KAGVTQTPRYLIKTRGQQVTLSCSPISGHRSVSWYQQTPGQGLQFLFEYFSETQRNKGNFPGRFSGRQFSNSRSEMNVSTLELGDSALYLCASSLAGGPTDTQYFGPGTRLTVL.

V gene TRBV19 combines with J gene TRBJ1-5, with D uncertain. V dropped 1 base and J dropped 5 bases, with 15 bases sitting between them. The CDR3 contains 16 residues. The germline V gene encodes CDR1 LNHDA and CDR2 SQIVND (reference sequence). In DNA form, the CDR3 reads TGTGCCAGTAGTATAGTCTCCTTACCCCGCGATCAGCCCCAGCATTTT. Amino acids: CASSIVSLPRDQPQHF.

The rearrangement links TRBV5-1 to TRBJ2-4; 13 nucleotides match TRBD2. V gave up 4 bases and J gave up 0 bases; unmatched junction bases: 10. Per the germline V gene, CDR1 is SGHRS and CDR2 is YFSETQ. The CDR3 is 19 residues long. The CDR3 is CASSGTPGLAGPAKNIQYF. CDR3 nucleotide sequence: TGCGCCAGCAGCGGAACACCGGGACTAGCGGGACCAGCCAAAAACATTCAGTACTTC.

There are a few counts of this clone. The chain employs TRBV7-9 and TRBJ2-3; 9 bases fit TRBD2. Germline V gives CDR1 SEHNR, CDR2 FQNEAQ (reference sequence). The CDR3 has 16 residues. V trimming: 1 base; J trimming: 2 bases; junction bases outside the gene matches: 4. Here the CDR3 reads CASSLGGLAYTDTQYF. The CDR3 DNA reads TGTGCCAGCAGCTTAGGGGGACTAGCCTACACAGATACGCAGTATTTT. Complete variable domain (other parts from reference TRBV7-9 and TRBJ2-3): DTGVSQNPRHKITKRGQNVTFRCDPISEHNRLYWYRQTLGQGPEFLTYFQNEAQLEKSRLLSDRFSAERPKGSFSTLEIQRTEQGDSAMYLCASSLGGLAYTDTQYFGPGTRLTVL.

The chain couples TRBV28 to TRBJ1-5; D is perhaps TRBD1 (6 bases). The germline V and J ends were trimmed by 0 bases and 1 base, with 10 bases remaining between them. There are 16 residues in the CDR3. Germline CDR1 MDHEN, CDR2 SYDVKM. This CDR3 is CASSLWPRGSNQPQHF. CDR3 coding DNA: TGTGCCAGCAGTTTATGGCCGAGGGGGAGCAATCAGCCCCAGCATTTT.

This chain links TRBV5-5 with TRBJ1-1; D not resolved. V was pared by 3 bases and J by 1 base, with 13 bases between. This CDR3 region has 15 residues. Germline V CDR1 and CDR2: SGHKS, YYEKEE (reference sequence). In DNA form, the CDR3 reads TGTGCCAGCAGCTACCAGACCTCGGGGAACACTGAAGCTTTCTTT. It specifies CASSYQTSGNTEAFF. The full variable domain, with the rest looked up from reference TRBV5-5 and TRBJ1-1, is DAGVTQSPTHLIKTRGQQVTLRCSPISGHKSVSWYQQVLGQGPQFIFQYYEKEERGRGNFPDRFSARQFPNYSSELNVNALLLGDSALYLCASSYQTSGNTEAFFGQGTRLTVV.

This clone is a singleton in its sample. The J gene is TRBJ2-3, the V gene TRBV7-9; TRBD1 aligns across 10 bases. V shed 2 bases, J shed 3 bases, and the junction held 5 bases outside the gene matches. CDR3 size: 16 residues. The germline V gene encodes CDR1 SEHNR and CDR2 FQNEAQ (reference sequence). The CDR3 spells CASSLIGTGVTDTQYF. As DNA, the CDR3 is TGTGCCAGCAGCTTAATCGGGACAGGGGTGACAGATACGCAGTATTTT.

The J gene is TRBJ2-5, the V gene TRBV28; TRBD2 aligns across 9 bases. The CDR3 has 18 residues. Losses at the gene ends were 4 bases for V and 5 bases for J; bases not matched to a gene: 17. CDR1 is MDHEN, CDR2 SYDVKM, per germline. The DNA for the CDR3 is TGTGCCAGCAGTTACCCCCTCGCGGGAGGGATCGGTGGGGAGACCCAGTACTTC. Its translation is CASSYPLAGGIGGETQYF.

V and J are TRBV6-5 and TRBJ2-7, with 11 bases aligning to TRBD1. V was pared by 6 bases and J by 4 bases, with 8 bases of the junction left unmatched. Germline V gene sequence: CDR1 MNHEY, CDR2 SVGAGI. The CDR3 loop spans 15 amino acids. The CDR3 region is CASRRGQGAFYEQYF. The CDR3 DNA is TGTGCCAGCAGGAGAGGACAGGGGGCTTTTTACGAGCAGTACTTC.